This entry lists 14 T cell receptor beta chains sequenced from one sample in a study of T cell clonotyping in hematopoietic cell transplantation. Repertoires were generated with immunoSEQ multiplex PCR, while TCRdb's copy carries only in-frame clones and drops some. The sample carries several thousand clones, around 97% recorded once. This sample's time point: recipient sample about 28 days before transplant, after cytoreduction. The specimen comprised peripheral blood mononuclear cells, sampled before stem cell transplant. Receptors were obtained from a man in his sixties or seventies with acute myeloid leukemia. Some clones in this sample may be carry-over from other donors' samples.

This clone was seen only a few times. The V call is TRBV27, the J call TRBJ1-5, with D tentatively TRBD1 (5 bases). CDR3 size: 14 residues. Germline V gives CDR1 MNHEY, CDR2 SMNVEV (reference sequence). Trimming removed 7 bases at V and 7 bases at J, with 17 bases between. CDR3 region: CASTPSTGMQPQHF. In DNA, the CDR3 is TGTGCCAGCACCCCGAGTACAGGAATGCAGCCCCAGCATTTT.

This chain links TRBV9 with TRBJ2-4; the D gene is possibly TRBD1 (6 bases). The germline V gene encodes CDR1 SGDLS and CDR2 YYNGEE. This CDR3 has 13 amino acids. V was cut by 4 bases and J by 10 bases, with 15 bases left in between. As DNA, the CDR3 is TGTGCCAGCAGCTCCCGGACAGCGAGGATTCAGTACTTC. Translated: CASSSRTARIQYF.

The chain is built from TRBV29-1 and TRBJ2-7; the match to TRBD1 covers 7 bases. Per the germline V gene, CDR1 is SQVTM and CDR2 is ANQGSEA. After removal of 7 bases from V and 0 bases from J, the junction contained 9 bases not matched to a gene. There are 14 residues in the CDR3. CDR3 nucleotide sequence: TGCAGCGCATCCGGGACAGAGAGCTCCTACGAGCAGTACTTC. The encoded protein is CSASGTESSYEQYF.

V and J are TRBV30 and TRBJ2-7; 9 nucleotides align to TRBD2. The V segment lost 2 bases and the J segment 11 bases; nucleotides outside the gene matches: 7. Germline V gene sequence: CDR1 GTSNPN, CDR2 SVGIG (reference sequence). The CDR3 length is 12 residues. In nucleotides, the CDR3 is TGTGCCTGGAGTTTAGCGGGAGAAAACAAGTACTTC. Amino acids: CAWSLAGENKYF.

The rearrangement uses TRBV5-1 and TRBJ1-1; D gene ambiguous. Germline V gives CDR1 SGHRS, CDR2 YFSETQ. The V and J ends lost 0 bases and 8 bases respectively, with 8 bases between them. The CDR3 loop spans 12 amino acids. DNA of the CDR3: TGCGCCAGCAGCTTGGTAGTGGGAGAAGCTTTCTTT. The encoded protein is CASSLVVGEAFF.

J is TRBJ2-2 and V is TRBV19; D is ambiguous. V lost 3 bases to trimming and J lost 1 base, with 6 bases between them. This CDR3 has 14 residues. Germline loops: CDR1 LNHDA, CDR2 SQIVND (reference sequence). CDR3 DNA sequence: TGTGCCAGTAGTATCCGACTGAACACCGGGGAGCTGTTTTTT. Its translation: CASSIRLNTGELFF.

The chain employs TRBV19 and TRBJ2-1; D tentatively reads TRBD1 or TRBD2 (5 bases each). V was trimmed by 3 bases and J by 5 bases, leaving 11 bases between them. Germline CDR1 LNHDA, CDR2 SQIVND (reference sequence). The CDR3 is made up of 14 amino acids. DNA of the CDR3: TGTGCCAGTAGTATGGGGCCCGGGGACAATGAGCAGTTCTTC. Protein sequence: CASSMGPGDNEQFF.

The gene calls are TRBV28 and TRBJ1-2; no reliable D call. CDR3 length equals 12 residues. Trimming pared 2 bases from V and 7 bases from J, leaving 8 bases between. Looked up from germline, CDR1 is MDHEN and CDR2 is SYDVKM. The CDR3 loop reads CASSLQISGYTF. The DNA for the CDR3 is TGTGCCAGCAGTTTACAGATTTCTGGCTACACCTTC.

As DNA, the CDR3 is TGTGCCAGCAGATGGGGACAGGGTAGCAATCAGCCCCAGCATTTT. Protein product: CASRWGQGSNQPQHF. J is TRBJ1-5 and V is TRBV28, with 9 bases matching TRBD1. From germline, CDR1 is MDHEN and CDR2 SYDVKM. The V segment lost 6 bases and the J segment 0 bases; nucleotides outside the gene matches: 3. The CDR3 has 15 residues.

DNA of the CDR3: TGTGCCAGCAGTCTTAACGTGGCAGCTTCCTACGAGCAGTACTTC. Translation gives CASSLNVAASYEQYF. The rearrangement joins TRBV11-2 to TRBJ2-7, with no clear D. The germline V gene has CDR1 SGHAT and CDR2 FQNNGV. The CDR3 loop spans 15 amino acids. Trimming shortened V by 6 bases and J by 1 base, and 16 bases separated the two germline ends.

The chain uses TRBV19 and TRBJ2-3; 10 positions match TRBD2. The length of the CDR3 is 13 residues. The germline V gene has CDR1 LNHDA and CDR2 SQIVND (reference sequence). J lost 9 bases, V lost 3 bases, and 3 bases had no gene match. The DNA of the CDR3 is TGTGCCAGTAGTATTCTAGCGGGAGAGACGCAGTATTTT. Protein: CASSILAGETQYF. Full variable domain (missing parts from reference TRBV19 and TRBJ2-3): DGGITQSPKYLFRKEGQNVTLSCEQNLNHDAMYWYRQDPGQGLRLIYYSQIVNDFQKGDIAEGYSVSREKKESFPLTVTSAQKNPTAFYLCASSILAGETQYFGPGTRLTVL.

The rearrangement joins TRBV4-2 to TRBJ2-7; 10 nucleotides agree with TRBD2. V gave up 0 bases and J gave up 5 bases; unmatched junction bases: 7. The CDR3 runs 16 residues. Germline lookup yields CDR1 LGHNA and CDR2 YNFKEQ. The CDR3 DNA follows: TGTGCCAGCAGCCAAGAAAAAGGACTAGCGGTTCACGAGCAGTACTTC. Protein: CASSQEKGLAVHEQYF.

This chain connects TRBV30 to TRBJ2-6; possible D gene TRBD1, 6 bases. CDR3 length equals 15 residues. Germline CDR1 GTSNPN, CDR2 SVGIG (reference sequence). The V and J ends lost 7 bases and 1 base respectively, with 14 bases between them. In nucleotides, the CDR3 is TGTGCCTTCCGGGACACTCTATCTGGGGCCAACGTCCTGACTTTC. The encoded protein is CAFRDTLSGANVLTF.

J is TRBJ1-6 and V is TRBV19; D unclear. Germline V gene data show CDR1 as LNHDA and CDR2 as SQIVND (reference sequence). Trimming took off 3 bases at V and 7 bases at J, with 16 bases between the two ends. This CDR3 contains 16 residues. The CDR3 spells CASSMGFRRLNSPLHF. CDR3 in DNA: TGTGCCAGTAGTATGGGGTTCCGGAGACTCAATTCACCCCTCCACTTT.